This T cell receptor beta chain comes out of a study of molecular identifiers for immune sequencing clone quantification. The sorting of naive CD8 T cells used the CD8+CD4-CCR7+CD45RA+ phenotype. The study, taken as a whole, reports: Clones above 20 RNA copies contained over 97% of effector molecules but under 1% of naive ones. Detection of one spiked Jurkat cell's TCR RNA reportedly worked in one million naive cells.

Listed TCR primers, together with previously described methods, were used for the bulk TCR libraries. Using its own MiXCR run on the PCR reads, TCRdb lists one record per CDR3 protein. The sample includes roughly 320,000 distinct CDR3 sequences, over 20% of them seen just once. V lost 4 bases and J 7 bases, leaving 15 bases between the germline ends. The CDR3 runs 13 residues. Germline loops: CDR1 SQVTM, CDR2 ANQGSEA. This clonotype has a count of ten or more. No antigen is known for it. This TCR was recovered from a human donor in good health. Some libraries in this study had Jurkat cell RNA spiked in. Sequencing was carried out using naive CD8+ T cells from blood, with Jurkat cell RNA spiked in. The subset: FACS-sorted CD8+CD4-CCR7+CD45RA+ naive T cells. This chain uses TRBV29-1 with TRBJ2-3; D gene ambiguous. DNA for the CDR3: TGCAGCGTTGTAGAAGGATCCCCTAATACGCAGTATTTT. This codes for CSVVEGSPNTQYF.